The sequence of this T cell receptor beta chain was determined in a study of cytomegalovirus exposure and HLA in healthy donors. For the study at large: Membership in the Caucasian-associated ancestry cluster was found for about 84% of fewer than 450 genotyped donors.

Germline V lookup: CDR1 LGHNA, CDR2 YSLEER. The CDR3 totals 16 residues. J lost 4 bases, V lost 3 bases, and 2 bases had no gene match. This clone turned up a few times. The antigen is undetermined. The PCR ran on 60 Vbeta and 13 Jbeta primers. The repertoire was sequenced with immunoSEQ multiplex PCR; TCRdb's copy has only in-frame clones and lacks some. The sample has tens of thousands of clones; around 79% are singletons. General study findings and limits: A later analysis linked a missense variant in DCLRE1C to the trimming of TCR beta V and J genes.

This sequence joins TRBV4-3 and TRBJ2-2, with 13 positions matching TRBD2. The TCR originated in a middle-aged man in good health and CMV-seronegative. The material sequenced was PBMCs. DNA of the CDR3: TGCGCCAGCAGCCAGGGACTAGCGGGACCCACCGGGGAGCTGTTTTTT. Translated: CASSQGLAGPTGELFF.